Below, 31 T cell receptor beta chains from the same sample are listed, as sequenced in a study of Graves' ophthalmopathy and Graves' hyperthyroidism. TCR beta CDR3 regions were amplified from RNA transcripts. RT-PCR in the first round used HTBI primers; a second-round multiplex PCR followed. MiXCR, run by TCRdb on the multiplex PCR reads, gives a single entry per CDR3 protein. The table has 600,000 to 700,000 distinct CDR3 sequences, just over 40% seen once; the top ten hold around 3.3%. The sequencing sample was made of peripheral blood. These TCRs come from an adult man with Graves' ophthalmopathy.

In regard to this clonotype: At one end the junction does not follow the germline gene, possibly because of a read error. The J gene is TRBJ2-2, the V gene TRBV7-2; 11 bases agree with TRBD2. The CDR3 totals 18 residues. Germline V gene data show CDR1 as SGHTA and CDR2 as FQGNSA. CDR3 loop: CASSHLLLAGANTGELFF. Here the CDR3 DNA reads TGCGCCAGCAGCCACCTCCTACTAGCGGGAGCGAACACCGGGGAGCTGTTTTTT.

This clonotype has ten or more counts. This chain uses TRBV20-1 with TRBJ1-5, with D uncertain. With 3 bases removed from V and 3 bases from J, the gap between germline ends came to 9 bases. CDR1 is DFQATT, CDR2 SNEGSKA, per germline (reference sequence). The CDR3 has 13 amino acids. The CDR3 is CSASGQFNQPQHF. Here the CDR3 DNA reads TGCAGTGCTAGTGGGCAGTTCAATCAGCCCCAGCATTTT.

The chain couples TRBV14 to TRBJ2-7; D remains unclear. The CDR3 runs to 13 residues. Germline CDR1 and CDR2: SGHDN and FVKESK. Between the trimmed V and J ends, which lost 4 bases and 4 bases, there was a span of 11 bases. CDR3 nucleotides: TGTGCCAGCAGCCGAGGAGCGAGTTACGAGCAGTACTTC. Protein sequence: CASSRGASYEQYF. Looking up the rest from reference TRBV14 and TRBJ2-7 gives the full variable domain: EAGVTQFPSHSVIEKGQTVTLRCDPISGHDNLYWYRRVMGKEIKFLLHFVKESKQDESGMPNNRFLAERTGGTYSTLKVQPAELEDSGVYFCASSRGASYEQYFGPGTRLTVT.

This clonotype has a count of ten or more. The chain employs TRBV12-3 or TRBV12-4 and TRBJ1-2, with D hard to call. CDR3 length: 14 residues. Trimming cost V 3 bases and J 2 bases, with 10 bases left between them. The CDR3 DNA is TGTGCCAGCAGTTTGGTTCTCGAAAACTATGGCTACACCTTC. Translating it yields CASSLVLENYGYTF.

This clonotype was seen many times. V gene TRBV14 combines with J gene TRBJ1-1, with D maybe TRBD1 (5 bases). Germline-derived CDR1 and CDR2 are SGHDN and FVKESK. Trimming stripped 1 base from V and 3 bases from J, with 18 bases between. The CDR3 has 17 amino acids. Here the CDR3 reads CASSQVPGLMTYTEAFF. CDR3 nucleotides: TGTGCCAGCAGCCAAGTTCCGGGACTGATGACATACACTGAAGCTTTCTTT.

Ten or more counts support this clonotype. The V call is TRBV4-2, the J call TRBJ2-7; 10 positions match TRBD2. The CDR3 contains 13 residues. J lost 10 bases, V lost 0 bases, and 3 bases had no gene match. The germline CDR1 and CDR2 sequences are LGHNA and YNFKEQ. CDR3 coding DNA: TGTGCCAGCAGCCAAGACCGGACTAGCGGACAGTACTTC. The encoded protein is CASSQDRTSGQYF.

The V call is TRBV10-2, the J call TRBJ2-5, with 9 bases matching TRBD1. After removal of 9 bases from V and 5 bases from J, the junction contained 10 bases not matched to a gene. Germline CDR1 WSHSY, CDR2 SAAADI. CDR3 length: 14 residues. The CDR3 DNA reads as TGCGCCAGTGGTTGGACAGGGGCCTATGAGACCCAGTACTTC. Protein: CASGWTGAYETQYF.

This clonotype was seen only a few times. The V call is TRBV6-1, the J call TRBJ2-7; D is ambiguous. The germline V gene has CDR1 MNHNS and CDR2 SASEGT. V shed 1 base and J shed 7 bases, with 11 bases lying between them. This CDR3 is built from 13 residues. This chain's CDR3 is CASSEVGATEQYF. The DNA for the CDR3 is TGTGCCAGCAGTGAAGTGGGTGCGACTGAGCAGTACTTC.

This clonotype appeared many times. The chain has TRBV10-3 and TRBJ2-5; TRBD1 matches 8 bases. The V gene's germline CDR1 is ENHRY and CDR2 SYGVKD. V shed 4 bases and J 5 bases; nucleotides not matched to a gene: 6. The CDR3 runs 14 residues. The DNA for the CDR3 is TGTGCCATCAGTGGGACAGGGATCAGGGAGACCCAGTACTTC. As protein: CAISGTGIRETQYF.

The chain is built from TRBV9 and TRBJ2-7; TRBD1 might be the D (6 bases). This CDR3 is built from 15 residues. Germline V gene data show CDR1 as SGDLS and CDR2 as YYNGEE. V lost 4 bases and J lost 3, with 17 bases in between. The CDR3 region has the DNA TGTGCCAGCAGCCAAGGAGGTGACAGGCACTACGAGCAGTACTTC. Its protein product is CASSQGGDRHYEQYF.

V gene TRBV2 combines with J gene TRBJ1-5; perhaps TRBD1 as D (6 bases). CDR1 SNHLY and CDR2 FYNNEI come from the germline V gene. The germline V and J ends were trimmed by 8 bases and 6 bases, with 20 bases remaining between them. The CDR3 has 15 residues. CDR3 DNA sequence: TGTGCCAGCTACGACGGCAGGGGCTACCGTCAGCCCCAGCATTTT. Translation: CASYDGRGYRQPQHF. The full variable domain, rest sourced from reference TRBV2 and TRBJ1-5, is EPEVTQTPSHQVTQMGQEVILRCVPISNHLYFYWYRQILGQKVEFLVSFYNNEISEKSEIFDDQFSVERPDGSNFTLKIRSTKLEDSAMYFCASYDGRGYRQPQHFGDGTRLSIL.

This clonotype was counted a few times. V gene TRBV7-9 combines with J gene TRBJ2-7; 8 bases map to TRBD1. Per germline, CDR1 SEHNR and CDR2 FQNEAQ (reference sequence). The CDR3 extends over 15 amino acids. J gave up 2 bases and V 6 bases, and 9 bases lay outside the gene matches. The CDR3 DNA is TGTGCCAGCAGACAAGGAGGACAGGGCCCCTACGAGCAGTACTTC. Its protein is CASRQGGQGPYEQYF. The full variable domain, rest sourced from reference TRBV7-9 and TRBJ2-7, is DTGVSQNPRHKITKRGQNVTFRCDPISEHNRLYWYRQTLGQGPEFLTYFQNEAQLEKSRLLSDRFSAERPKGSFSTLEIQRTEQGDSAMYLCASRQGGQGPYEQYFGPGTRLTVT.

This clonotype was counted only a few times. The chain employs TRBV5-4 and TRBJ2-6, with a weak D call TRBD1 (6 bases). The germline V gene has CDR1 SGHNT and CDR2 YYREEE (reference sequence). The CDR3 is 16 residues long. V was shortened by 10 bases and J by 0 bases, with 17 bases between the two germline ends. CDR3 sequence reads: CACLQGRLSGANVLTF. The CDR3 bases are TGTGCCTGTTTACAGGGCCGACTCTCTGGGGCCAACGTCCTGACTTTC.

The rearrangement links TRBV4-2 to TRBJ2-7; D is possibly TRBD1 (6 bases). Trimming took off 4 bases at V and 1 base at J, with 11 bases between the two ends. The CDR3 is made up of 14 amino acids. The germline gives CDR1 LGHNA, CDR2 YNFKEQ. For the CDR3, the DNA is TGTGCCAGCAGCCCAGCACAGGGTTCCTACGAGCAGTACTTC. It specifies CASSPAQGSYEQYF.

This sequence joins TRBV9 and TRBJ2-5; 8 bases agree with TRBD1. Germline V lookup: CDR1 SGDLS, CDR2 YYNGEE. The CDR3 has 14 residues. Trimming cost V 0 bases and J 7 bases; bases outside gene matches: 5. The CDR3 DNA follows: TGTGCCAGCAGCGTAGGGGACAGGCGAAGGACCCAGTACTTC. Its translation is CASSVGDRRRTQYF.

In its sample, this clonotype was seen many times. This CDR3 is CASRSPGTIYGYTF. Written as DNA, the CDR3 is TGTGCCAGCAGGTCACCCGGTACCATCTATGGCTACACCTTC. The V call is TRBV7-2, the J call TRBJ1-2; no reliable D call. Per the germline V gene, CDR1 is SGHTA and CDR2 is FQGNSA. Trimming shortened V by 6 bases and J by 4 bases, and 15 bases separated the two germline ends. This CDR3 has 14 amino acids.

This clonotype was detected many times. The chain has TRBV7-2 and TRBJ1-2; D might be TRBD1 (5 bases). Trimming took off 5 bases at V and 6 bases at J, with 13 bases between the two ends. Germline CDR1 SGHTA, CDR2 FQGNSA. The CDR3 runs to 13 residues. CDR3 bases: TGTGCCAGCAGCGTGGGGCAGGCTAATGGCTACACCTTC. This gives the protein CASSVGQANGYTF.

The rearrangement uses TRBV7-3 and TRBJ2-7; D remains ambiguous. Germline V gives CDR1 SGHTA, CDR2 FQGTGA. Trimming took 6 bases from V and 6 from J, leaving 15 bases between them. The CDR3 runs 13 residues. The CDR3 region has the DNA TGTGCCAGCAGTTTCCCCCAACCCTTCGAGCAGTACTTC. This encodes CASSFPQPFEQYF.

In its sample, this clonotype was seen many times. The chain uses TRBV19 and TRBJ1-6, with no clear D. Germline V gene sequence: CDR1 LNHDA, CDR2 SQIVND (reference sequence). The CDR3 has 15 amino acids. Between the trimmed V and J ends, which lost 8 bases and 8 bases, there was a span of 19 bases. The CDR3 region has the DNA TGTGCCAGTCGTACGGGAGGACGGGGTTATTCACCCCTCCACTTT. Encoded protein: CASRTGGRGYSPLHF.

This clonotype was detected a few times. The rearrangement links TRBV25-1 to TRBJ1-4, with 7 nucleotides matching TRBD1. V lost 6 bases, J lost 5 bases, and 21 bases stayed unmatched. There are 19 residues in the CDR3. Germline CDR1 reads MGHDK; CDR2 reads SYGVNS. For the CDR3, the DNA is TGTGCCAGCAGCCAAGTGCTCTCGGTAACAGGGGACGGAAATGAAAAACTGTTTTTT. It codes for CASSQVLSVTGDGNEKLFF.

This clonotype was counted between two and nine times. The genes are TRBV5-1 and TRBJ2-7; 8 nucleotides line up with TRBD2. The trim removed 1 base at V and 2 bases at J, leaving 5 bases unmatched. Germline V gives CDR1 SGHRS, CDR2 YFSETQ. The CDR3 is 15 residues long. The CDR3 region has the DNA TGCGCCAGCAGCTTGAGGGGTAGCGGGGCCTACGAGCAGTACTTC. Encoded protein: CASSLRGSGAYEQYF.

This chain uses TRBV24-1 with TRBJ1-2; 11 bases map to TRBD1. This CDR3 comprises 15 residues. With V trimmed by 3 bases and J by 8 bases, 7 bases remained unmatched. Germline V CDR1 and CDR2: KGHDR, SFDVKD. The DNA for the CDR3 is TGTGCCACCAGTGATCCGGGACAGGGGGATGTAGGCTACACCTTC. It specifies CATSDPGQGDVGYTF.

A word on this clonotype: Germline and junction disagree at one end, which may indicate a read error. V is TRBV12-3 or TRBV12-4 and J is TRBJ2-5; unclear D gene. This CDR3 spans 14 amino acids. The CDR3 loop reads CASSLGVRSETQYF. In DNA, the CDR3 is TGTGCCAGCAGCTTAGGAGTTAGGTCGGAGACCCAGTACTTC.

This clonotype was counted many times. One end of the junction fails to match germline, which may point to a read error. The chain is built from TRBV20-1 and TRBJ2-5; 12 positions match TRBD2. CDR3 length: 16 amino acids. Looked up from germline, CDR1 is DFQATT and CDR2 is SNEGSKA (reference sequence). In DNA, the CDR3 is TGCAGTGCTAGAGGGACTAGCGGGATAAACCAAGAGGCCCAGTACTTC. This gives the protein CSARGTSGINQEAQYF.

This clonotype occurred a few times. The genes are TRBV5-1 and TRBJ2-7, with 8 bases identical to TRBD1. The J segment lost 2 bases and the V segment lost 1 base, leaving 11 bases of the junction unmatched. In germline, CDR1 is SGHRS, CDR2 YFSETQ. The CDR3 is 17 amino acids. The CDR3 DNA follows: TGCGCCAGCAGCTTGAGGGTCGGCGGGACAGGAGCCTACGAGCAGTACTTC. It specifies CASSLRVGGTGAYEQYF.

The DNA for the CDR3 is TGCGCCAGCAGCCAAGCGCAGGGATTGAACACTGAAGCTTTCTTT. This gives the protein CASSQAQGLNTEAFF. This chain connects TRBV4-1 to TRBJ1-1; possibly TRBD1 for D (5 bases). This CDR3 has 15 residues. CDR1 and CDR2 from the germline V gene are MGHRA and YSYEKL. Trimming left V 1 base short and J 0 bases short, with 9 bases between.

This chain uses TRBV25-1 with TRBJ1-3; possibly TRBD1 for D (5 bases). Germline assignment: CDR1 MGHDK and CDR2 SYGVNS. CDR3 length: 16 residues. V was pared by 1 base and J by 4 bases, with 14 bases between. The CDR3 sequence: CASSEFSGTFGNTIYF. As DNA, the CDR3 is TGTGCCAGCAGTGAATTTTCGGGGACGTTCGGAAACACCATATATTTT.

The gene calls are TRBV19 and TRBJ2-5; tentatively, D is TRBD2 (5 bases). Trimming stripped 3 bases from V and 5 bases from J, with 16 bases between. Germline CDR1 reads LNHDA; CDR2 reads SQIVND (reference sequence). The CDR3 contains 15 residues. The CDR3 spells CASSMNFGESETQYF. DNA of the CDR3: TGTGCCAGTAGTATGAATTTCGGGGAGTCGGAGACCCAGTACTTC.

There are many counts of this clonotype. The chain combines TRBV10-1 with TRBJ2-7; tentatively, D is TRBD1 (6 bases). Trimming left V 7 bases short and J 5 bases short, with 18 bases between. Germline V CDR1 and CDR2: WNHNN, SYGVQD (reference sequence). The CDR3 spans 14 residues. The CDR3 region has the DNA TGCGCCAGCATTTGGACAGACCCTGCCCACGAGCAGTACTTC. This encodes CASIWTDPAHEQYF.

The sample holds many counts of this clonotype. This sequence joins TRBV5-6 and TRBJ1-5; no firm D call. The CDR3 spans 13 residues. CDR1 is SGHDT, CDR2 YYEEEE, per germline. V was pared by 3 bases and J by 3 bases, with 7 bases between. The CDR3 reads CASSYYNNQPQHF. The DNA for the CDR3 is TGTGCCAGCAGCTATTACAACAATCAGCCCCAGCATTTT.

This clonotype was seen only a few times. J is TRBJ1-6 and V is TRBV3-1; D ambiguous. V was cut by 1 base and J by 5 bases, with 6 bases left in between. Germline loops: CDR1 LGHDT, CDR2 YNNKEL (reference sequence). The CDR3 is 14 residues long. CDR3 nucleotides: TGTGCCAGCAGCCAAGGCAGTAATAATTCACCCCTCCACTTT. It encodes CASSQGSNNSPLHF.